The T cell receptor (beta chain) under discussion was sequenced for a study of T cells in Graves' hyperthyroidism and ophthalmopathy. Background on the study: Peripheral blood was taken when the disease was first diagnosed, before any treatment began.

On this clonotype: Its antigen remains unidentified.

Overall study findings and caveats: Ophthalmopathy was predicted by the model a median of roughly 6.6 months ahead of onset. Within blood appeared most thyroid clonotypes that had expanded above 0.001.

The TCR beta CDR3 regions underwent amplification using RNA transcripts as the source. The HTBI primer set served for first-round RT-PCR of the TCR CDR3. In TCRdb, the multiplex PCR reads were re-called with MiXCR into one record per CDR3 protein. The sample holds some 500,000 distinct CDR3 sequences; 14% are singletons and the top ten take around a sixth. Sample: blood. The clonotype was recovered from a woman younger than 35 with Graves' hyperthyroidism.

The CDR3 spells CASTDGMNTEAFF. The CDR3 region has the DNA TGTGCCAGTACGGACGGTATGAACACTGAAGCTTTCTTT. The rearrangement uses TRBV6-1 and TRBJ1-1; no clear D gene. V was pared by 9 bases and J by 0 bases, with 11 bases between. The germline gives CDR1 MNHNS, CDR2 SASEGT. The CDR3 spans 13 residues.